The text below deals with one T cell receptor (beta chain). Its antigen is currently unknown. The data are from a study of OX40 agonist ivuxolimab in advanced cancers. Study summary: All patients had ivuxolimab intravenously every 2 weeks at 0.01 to 10 mg/kg. Males comprised approximately 81% of the group, whose mean age was approximately 61 years (range about 20 to 90). Findings and caveats of the study: Certain nonresponding patients likewise had low normalized T-cell clonal expansion.

V lost 8 bases to trimming and J lost 8 bases; unmatched junction nucleotides: 12. Germline V CDR1 and CDR2: SEHNR, FQNEAQ (reference sequence). The length of the CDR3 is 14 residues. The method was immunoSEQ multiplex PCR; TCRdb's version includes in-frame clones alone and lacks a portion of them. The sample contains more than 65,000 clones, 70% to 90% of which appear only once. Sampled blood was obtained at baseline, cycle 4 day 1, and cycle 7 day 1. The V and J genes are TRBV7-9 and TRBJ2-4, with 7 bases identical to TRBD1. Specimen: CD4+ or CD8+ T cells sorted from blood, collected in a trial of the OX40 agonist ivuxolimab. The receptor was derived from an adult with an advanced solid tumor such as melanoma, head and neck, liver or kidney cancer. CDR3 residues: CASGSTGSGDIQYF. DNA for the CDR3: TGTGCCAGCGGATCGACAGGGAGTGGAGACATTCAGTACTTC. Complete variable domain (other parts from reference TRBV7-9 and TRBJ2-4): DTGVSQNPRHKITKRGQNVTFRCDPISEHNRLYWYRQTLGQGPEFLTYFQNEAQLEKSRLLSDRFSAERPKGSFSTLEIQRTEQGDSAMYLCASGSTGSGDIQYFGAGTRLSVL.